The 21 T cell receptor beta chains in this list originate from one sample, sequenced in a study of blood T cell repertoires in COVID-19. Assay: immunoSEQ multiplex PCR; the TCRdb copy retains only in-frame clones and omits some. The table has about 88,000 clones, about 85% seen once. The sample comprised peripheral blood. These receptors were taken from a male donor with acute or convalescent COVID-19.

The genes are TRBV6-1 and TRBJ1-6, with D maybe TRBD1 (6 bases). The V gene's germline CDR1 is MNHNS and CDR2 SASEGT. The CDR3 is 16 amino acids. V was shortened by 4 bases and J by 7 bases, with 17 bases between the two germline ends. CDR3 sequence: CASSGEGGLQNSPLHF. CDR3 nucleotide sequence: TGTGCCAGCAGTGGGGAGGGGGGCCTACAGAATTCACCCCTCCACTTT.

The chain couples TRBV7-2 to TRBJ2-3; unclear D gene. Trimming removed 1 base from V and 0 bases from J, with 5 bases in between. Germline lookup yields CDR1 SGHTA and CDR2 FQGNSA. CDR3 size: 14 residues. CDR3 nucleotide sequence: TGTGCCAGCAGCTTAGACAGAAGCACAGATACGCAGTATTTT. It is translated as CASSLDRSTDTQYF.

The chain combines TRBV28 with TRBJ2-2; tentative D call: TRBD2 (5 bases). The CDR3 runs 15 residues. The germline V gene encodes CDR1 MDHEN and CDR2 SYDVKM. V was shortened by 7 bases and J by 1 base, with 13 bases between the two germline ends. The CDR3 protein is CASTPEGWNTGELFF. For the CDR3, the DNA is TGTGCCAGCACTCCCGAGGGTTGGAACACCGGGGAGCTGTTTTTT.

V gene TRBV5-5 combines with J gene TRBJ2-4, with 7 positions matching TRBD1. In germline, CDR1 is SGHKS, CDR2 YYEKEE (reference sequence). V trimming: 5 bases; J trimming: 1 base; junction bases outside the gene matches: 15. The CDR3 is 18 residues long. The CDR3 sequence: CASRMTGILSLAKNIQYF. The CDR3 nucleotides are TGTGCCAGCAGGATGACAGGGATTTTAAGTCTGGCCAAAAACATTCAGTACTTC.

The chain uses TRBV19 and TRBJ2-6; possibly TRBD2 for D (5 bases). From germline, CDR1 is LNHDA and CDR2 SQIVND (reference sequence). The CDR3 has 15 amino acids. V dropped 5 bases and J dropped 0 bases, with 8 bases sitting between them. CDR3: CASSRGSSGANVLTF. CDR3 coding DNA: TGTGCCAGTAGTCGGGGTTCCTCTGGGGCCAACGTCCTGACTTTC. The entire variable domain, with the rest obtained from reference TRBV19 and TRBJ2-6, is as follows: DGGITQSPKYLFRKEGQNVTLSCEQNLNHDAMYWYRQDPGQGLRLIYYSQIVNDFQKGDIAEGYSVSREKKESFPLTVTSAQKNPTAFYLCASSRGSSGANVLTFGAGSRLTVL.

This CDR3 is CASSKTVAEKLFF. As DNA, the CDR3 is TGTGCCAGCAGCAAGACAGTTGCTGAAAAACTGTTTTTT. The chain uses TRBV6-5 and TRBJ1-4; tentatively, D is TRBD1 (5 bases). Trimming pared 6 bases from V and 7 bases from J, leaving 12 bases between. In germline, CDR1 is MNHEY, CDR2 SVGAGI. The length of the CDR3 is 13 residues.

The genes are TRBV5-1 and TRBJ2-7; tentatively, D is TRBD1 (6 bases). The CDR3 runs to 15 residues. CDR1 SGHRS and CDR2 YFSETQ come from the germline V gene. V was clipped by 2 bases and J by 2 bases, with 14 bases between them. CDR3 residues: CASSLDPSGAYEQYF. The CDR3 nucleotides are TGCGCCAGCAGCTTAGACCCATCAGGGGCCTACGAGCAGTACTTC. Variable domain in full (rest from reference TRBV5-1 and TRBJ2-7): KAGVTQTPRYLIKTRGQQVTLSCSPISGHRSVSWYQQTPGQGLQFLFEYFSETQRNKGNFPGRFSGRQFSNSRSEMNVSTLELGDSALYLCASSLDPSGAYEQYFGPGTRLTVT.

The V gene is TRBV2, the J gene TRBJ1-5; the D gene is possibly TRBD1 (5 bases). There are 13 residues in the CDR3. Per the germline V gene, CDR1 is SNHLY and CDR2 is FYNNEI. V shed 7 bases and J shed 0 bases, with 7 bases lying between them. Here the CDR3 DNA reads TGTGCCAGCAAGGGGAATAGCAATCAGCCCCAGCATTTT. Amino acid sequence: CASKGNSNQPQHF.

V is TRBV6-1 and J is TRBJ2-2; perhaps TRBD1 as D (6 bases). This CDR3 region has 16 residues. Germline-derived CDR1 and CDR2 are MNHNS and SASEGT. The V end lost 2 bases, the J end lost 6 bases, and 16 bases lay between the germline ends. This CDR3 is CASSEPLGRGSGELFF. The CDR3, as DNA: TGTGCCAGCAGTGAACCGTTGGGCAGGGGATCCGGGGAGCTGTTTTTT.

The chain joins TRBV7-2 to TRBJ2-3; D might be TRBD1 (6 bases). The ends were cut back, 5 bases at V and 6 bases at J, with 18 bases in the middle. The CDR3 length is 15 residues. The germline V gene has CDR1 SGHTA and CDR2 FQGNSA. The CDR3 region is CASSPNPQGTDTQYF. CDR3 DNA sequence: TGTGCCAGCAGCCCAAACCCACAGGGAACGGATACGCAGTATTTT.

In DNA, the CDR3 is TGTGCCAGCAGTTTTCAGGGAAAGCCCTACGAGCAGTACTTC. Translating it yields CASSFQGKPYEQYF. The V and J genes are TRBV27 and TRBJ2-7; D is possibly TRBD1 (5 bases). With 3 bases removed from V and 2 bases from J, the gap between germline ends came to 11 bases. The germline V gene has CDR1 MNHEY and CDR2 SMNVEV (reference sequence). CDR3 length equals 14 residues.

The rearrangement uses TRBV29-1 and TRBJ1-4; the D is unclear. Germline V gene sequence: CDR1 SQVTM, CDR2 ANQGSEA. The CDR3 totals 14 residues. V gave up 0 bases and J gave up 8 bases, with 13 bases separating them. CDR3 residues: CSVEDRGGREKLFF. CDR3 nucleotides: TGCAGCGTTGAAGACCGTGGAGGGCGGGAAAAACTGTTTTTT.

Here the CDR3 DNA reads TGTGCCAGCAGATCCGGGACAGGAGCCTACGAGCAGTACTTC. It specifies CASRSGTGAYEQYF. The chain has TRBV6-1 and TRBJ2-7; 8 nucleotides line up with TRBD1. CDR1 and CDR2 from the germline V gene are MNHNS and SASEGT. The CDR3 covers 14 residues. After removal of 6 bases from V and 2 bases from J, the junction contained 6 bases not matched to a gene.

The chain recombines TRBV6-1 with TRBJ1-4; D not certain. The CDR3 contains 14 residues. Trimming left V 2 bases short and J 3 bases short, with 7 bases between. Looked up from germline, CDR1 is MNHNS and CDR2 is SASEGT. CDR3 bases: TGTGCCAGCAGTGAAAGGCGGTCTAATGAAAAACTGTTTTTT. It encodes CASSERRSNEKLFF.

This chain joins TRBV7-2 and TRBJ2-5; D may be TRBD2 (6 bases). Per germline, CDR1 SGHTA and CDR2 FQGNSA. The CDR3 has 13 amino acids. Between the trimmed V and J ends, which lost 3 bases and 4 bases, there was a span of 9 bases. CDR3 sequence reads: CASSFAGGETQYF. DNA of the CDR3: TGTGCCAGCAGCTTTGCCGGGGGAGAGACCCAGTACTTC.

This clone was picked up a small number of times. The J gene is TRBJ1-6, the V gene TRBV6-1; tentatively, D is TRBD1 (6 bases). Trimming left V 4 bases short and J 2 bases short, with 12 bases between. Germline V lookup: CDR1 MNHNS, CDR2 SASEGT. This CDR3 region has 16 residues. CDR3 nucleotides: TGTGCCAGCAGTGGCGAGGGGGATACCTATAATTCACCCCTCCACTTT. Its protein product is CASSGEGDTYNSPLHF.

V usage is TRBV24-1 and J usage is TRBJ1-1, with TRBD1 matching over 9 bases. This CDR3 is 14 amino acids long. The germline CDR1 and CDR2 sequences are KGHDR and SFDVKD. After removal of 9 bases from V and 1 base from J, the junction contained 5 bases not matched to a gene. The CDR3 loop reads CATARGQGNTEAFF. The CDR3 bases are TGTGCCACCGCCCGGGGACAGGGGAACACTGAAGCTTTCTTT.

This clone was found once. The chain uses TRBV15 and TRBJ1-4; 11 bases fit TRBD1. The CDR3 sequence is 15 residues long. The germline gives CDR1 LNHNV, CDR2 YYDKDF (reference sequence). The V and J ends lost 4 bases and 13 bases, in that order; junction bases with no gene match: 11. Here the CDR3 reads CATSKGDRGTPGLFF. The CDR3 DNA reads TGTGCCACCAGCAAAGGGGACAGGGGGACCCCAGGACTGTTTTTT.

The genes are TRBV11-1 and TRBJ2-3; TRBD2 is a possible D gene (6 bases). CDR1 is SGHAT, CDR2 FQDESV, per germline (reference sequence). The CDR3 contains 13 residues. Trimming pared 2 bases from V and 9 bases from J, leaving 12 bases between. This chain's CDR3 is CASSLNSAGTQYF. The CDR3 coding sequence is TGTGCCAGCAGCTTAAACAGCGCGGGGACGCAGTATTTT.

The chain joins TRBV7-2 to TRBJ1-5; 9 positions agree with TRBD1. The CDR3 has 14 amino acids. Germline lookup yields CDR1 SGHTA and CDR2 FQGNSA. V shed 8 bases and J 4 bases; nucleotides not matched to a gene: 6. The CDR3 DNA follows: TGTGCCAGCTCTAGGGACAGGGTAAATCAGCCCCAGCATTTT. Its protein is CASSRDRVNQPQHF.

The V call is TRBV19, the J call TRBJ1-1; 9 bases are a match to TRBD1. The J segment lost 5 bases and the V segment lost 6 bases, leaving 10 bases of the junction unmatched. From germline, CDR1 is LNHDA and CDR2 SQIVND (reference sequence). The CDR3 has 15 amino acids. In DNA, the CDR3 is TGTGCCAGTAGGCAAACAGGGGGCGGCGGGACTGAAGCTTTCTTT. Encoded protein: CASRQTGGGGTEAFF.